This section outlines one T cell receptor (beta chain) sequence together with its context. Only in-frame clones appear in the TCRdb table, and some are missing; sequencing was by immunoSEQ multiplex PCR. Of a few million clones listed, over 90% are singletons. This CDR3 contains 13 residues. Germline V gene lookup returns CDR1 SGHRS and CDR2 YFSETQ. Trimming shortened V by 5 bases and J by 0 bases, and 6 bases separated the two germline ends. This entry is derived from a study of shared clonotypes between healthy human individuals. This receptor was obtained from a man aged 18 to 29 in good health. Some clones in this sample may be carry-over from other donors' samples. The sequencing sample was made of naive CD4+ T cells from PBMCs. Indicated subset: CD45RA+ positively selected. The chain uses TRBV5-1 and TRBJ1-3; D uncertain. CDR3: CASSVTSGNTIYF. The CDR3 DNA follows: TGCGCCAGCAGTGTTACCTCTGGAAACACCATATATTTT.